This TCR beta chain was sequenced in a study of blood T cell repertoires in COVID-19. Study as a whole: The United States, Italy and Spain provided the acute and convalescent COVID-19 samples. PBMCs, B-cell-depleted T cells, or T cells provided the cDNA or gDNA that made up the material.

Germline values: CDR1 MDHEN, CDR2 SYDVKM. The ends were cut back, 6 bases at V and 3 bases at J, with 7 bases in the middle. The CDR3 is made up of 12 amino acids. In the original analysis: Amplification of reference gene primers was used by the study to estimate nucleated cell counts. Sequencing used immunoSEQ multiplex PCR; TCRdb keeps in-frame clones, though not all of them. V and J calls plus clone size are reproduced from that table; the DNA served to infer D and trimming. The table includes over 95,000 clones, about 88% detected once. A remark on this clone: The sample contains more than one DNA sequence encoding this CDR3.

What was sequenced was peripheral blood. The receptor comes from a woman in her 70s who had recovered from COVID-19. The chain couples TRBV28 to TRBJ2-3; tentatively, D is TRBD2 (6 bases). The CDR3 spells CASRGGTDTQYF. The CDR3 coding sequence is TGTGCCAGCAGGGGGGGAACAGATACGCAGTATTTT.